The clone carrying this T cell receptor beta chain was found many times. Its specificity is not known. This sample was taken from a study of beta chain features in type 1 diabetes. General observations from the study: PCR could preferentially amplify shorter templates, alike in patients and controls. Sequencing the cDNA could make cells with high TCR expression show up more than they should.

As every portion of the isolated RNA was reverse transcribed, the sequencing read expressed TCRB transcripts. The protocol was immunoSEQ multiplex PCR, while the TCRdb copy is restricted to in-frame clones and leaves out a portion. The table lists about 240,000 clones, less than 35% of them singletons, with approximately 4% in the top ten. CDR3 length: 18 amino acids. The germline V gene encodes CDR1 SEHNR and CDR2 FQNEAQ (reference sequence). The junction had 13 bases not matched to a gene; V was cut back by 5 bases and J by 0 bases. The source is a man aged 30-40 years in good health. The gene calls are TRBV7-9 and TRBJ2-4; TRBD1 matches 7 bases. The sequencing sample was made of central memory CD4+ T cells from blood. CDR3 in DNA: TGTGCCAGCAGCCCAAGGGACAGCGAGAAGCTAGCCAAAAACATTCAGTACTTC. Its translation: CASSPRDSEKLAKNIQYF. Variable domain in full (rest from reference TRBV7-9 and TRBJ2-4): DTGVSQNPRHKITKRGQNVTFRCDPISEHNRLYWYRQTLGQGPEFLTYFQNEAQLEKSRLLSDRFSAERPKGSFSTLEIQRTEQGDSAMYLCASSPRDSEKLAKNIQYFGAGTRLSVL.